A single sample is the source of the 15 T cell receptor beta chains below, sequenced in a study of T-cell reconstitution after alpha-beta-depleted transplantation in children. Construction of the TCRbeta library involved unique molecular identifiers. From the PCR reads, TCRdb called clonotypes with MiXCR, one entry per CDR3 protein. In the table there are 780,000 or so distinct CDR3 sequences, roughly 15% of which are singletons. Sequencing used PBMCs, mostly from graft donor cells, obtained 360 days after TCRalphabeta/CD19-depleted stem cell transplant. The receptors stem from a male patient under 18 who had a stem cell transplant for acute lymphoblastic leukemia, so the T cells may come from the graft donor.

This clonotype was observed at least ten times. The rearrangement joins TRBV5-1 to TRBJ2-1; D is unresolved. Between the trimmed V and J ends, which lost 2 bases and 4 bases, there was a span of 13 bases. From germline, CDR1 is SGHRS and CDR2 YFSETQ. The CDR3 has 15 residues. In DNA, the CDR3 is TGCGCCAGCAGCTTCTCACGTCTGGGTTACAATGAGCAGTTCTTC. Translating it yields CASSFSRLGYNEQFF.

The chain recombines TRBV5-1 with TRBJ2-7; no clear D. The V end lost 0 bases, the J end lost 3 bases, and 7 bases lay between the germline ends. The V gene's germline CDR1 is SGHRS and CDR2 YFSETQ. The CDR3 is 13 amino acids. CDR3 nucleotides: TGCGCCAGCAGCTTGGAACCCCTCTACGAGCAGTACTTC. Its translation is CASSLEPLYEQYF.

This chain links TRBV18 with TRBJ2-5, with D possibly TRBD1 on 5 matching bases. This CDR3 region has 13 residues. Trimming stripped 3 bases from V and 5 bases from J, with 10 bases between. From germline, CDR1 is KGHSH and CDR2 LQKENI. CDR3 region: CASSPRTTETQYF. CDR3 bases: TGTGCCAGCTCACCGCGGACAACGGAGACCCAGTACTTC.

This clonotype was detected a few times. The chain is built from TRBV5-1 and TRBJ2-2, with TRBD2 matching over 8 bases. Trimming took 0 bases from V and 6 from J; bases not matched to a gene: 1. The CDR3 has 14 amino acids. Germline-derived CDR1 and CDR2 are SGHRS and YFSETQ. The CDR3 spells CASSLAGLAGELFF. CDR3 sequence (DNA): TGCGCCAGCAGCTTGGCGGGACTAGCCGGGGAGCTGTTTTTT.

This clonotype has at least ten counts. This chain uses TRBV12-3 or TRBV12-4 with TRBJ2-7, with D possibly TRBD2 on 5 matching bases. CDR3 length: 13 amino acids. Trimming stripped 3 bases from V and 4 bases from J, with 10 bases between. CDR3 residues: CASSFGGRYEQYF. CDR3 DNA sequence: TGTGCCAGCAGTTTCGGTGGGAGATACGAGCAGTACTTC.

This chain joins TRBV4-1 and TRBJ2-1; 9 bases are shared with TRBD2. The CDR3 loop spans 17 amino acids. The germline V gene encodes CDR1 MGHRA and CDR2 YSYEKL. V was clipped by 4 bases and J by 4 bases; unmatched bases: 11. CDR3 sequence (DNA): TGCGCCAGCAGCCGAAGTGCTAGCGGGATTGGGTACAATGAGCAGTTCTTC. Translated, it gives CASSRSASGIGYNEQFF.

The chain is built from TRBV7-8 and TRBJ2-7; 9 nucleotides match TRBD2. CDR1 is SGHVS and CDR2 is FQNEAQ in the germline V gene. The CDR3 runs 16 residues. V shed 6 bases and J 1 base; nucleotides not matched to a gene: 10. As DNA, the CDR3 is TGTGCCAGCAGGGGTAGCGGGAGAATCGGTTCCTACGAGCAGTACTTC. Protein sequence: CASRGSGRIGSYEQYF. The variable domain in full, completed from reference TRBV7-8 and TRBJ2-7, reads GAGVSQSPRYKVAKRGQDVALRCDPISGHVSLFWYQQALGQGPEFLTYFQNEAQLDKSGLPSDRFFAERPEGSVSTLKIQRTQQEDSAVYLCASRGSGRIGSYEQYFGPGTRLTVT.

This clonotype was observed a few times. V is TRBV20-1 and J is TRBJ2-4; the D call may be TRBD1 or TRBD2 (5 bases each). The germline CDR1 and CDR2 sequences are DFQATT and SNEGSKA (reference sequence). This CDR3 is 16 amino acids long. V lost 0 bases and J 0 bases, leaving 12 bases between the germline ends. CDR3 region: CSARDLWGIAKNIQYF. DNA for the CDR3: TGCAGTGCTAGAGATCTGTGGGGGATAGCCAAAAACATTCAGTACTTC.

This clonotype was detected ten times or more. CDR3 DNA: TGTGCCAGCAAACCCGGGACGGACCAAGAGACCCAGTACTTC. Its translation is CASKPGTDQETQYF. The V and J genes are TRBV12-3 or TRBV12-4 and TRBJ2-5; D is possibly TRBD1 or TRBD2 (5 bases each). CDR3 length: 14 residues. V was shortened by 7 bases and J by 0 bases, with 12 bases between the two germline ends.

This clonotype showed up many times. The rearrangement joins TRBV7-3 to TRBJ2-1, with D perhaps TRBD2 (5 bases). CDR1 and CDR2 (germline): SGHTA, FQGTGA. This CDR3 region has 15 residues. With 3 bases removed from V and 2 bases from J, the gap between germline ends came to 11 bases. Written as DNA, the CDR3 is TGTGCCAGCAGCTTTGGGATAGCGCCCTACAATGAGCAGTTCTTC. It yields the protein CASSFGIAPYNEQFF.

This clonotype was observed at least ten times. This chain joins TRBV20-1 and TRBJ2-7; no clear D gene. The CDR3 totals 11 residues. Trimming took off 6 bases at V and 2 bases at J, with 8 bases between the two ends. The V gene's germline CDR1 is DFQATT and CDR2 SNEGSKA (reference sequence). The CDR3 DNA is TGCAGTGCCATGCCCCCCTACGAGCAGTACTTC. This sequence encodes CSAMPPYEQYF.

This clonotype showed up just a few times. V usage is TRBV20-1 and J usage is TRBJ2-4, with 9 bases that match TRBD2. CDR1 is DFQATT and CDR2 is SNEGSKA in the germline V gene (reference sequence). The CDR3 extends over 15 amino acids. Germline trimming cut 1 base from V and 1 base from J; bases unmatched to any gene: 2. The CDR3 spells CSARVAGDAKNIQYF. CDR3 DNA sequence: TGCAGTGCTAGAGTAGCGGGAGATGCCAAAAACATTCAGTACTTC.

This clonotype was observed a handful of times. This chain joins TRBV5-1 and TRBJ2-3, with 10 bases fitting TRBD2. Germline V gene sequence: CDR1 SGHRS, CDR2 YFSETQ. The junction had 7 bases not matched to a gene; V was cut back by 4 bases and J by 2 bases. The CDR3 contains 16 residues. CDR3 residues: CASSPGLAALTDTQYF. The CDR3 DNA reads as TGCGCCAGCAGCCCAGGACTAGCGGCGCTCACAGATACGCAGTATTTT.

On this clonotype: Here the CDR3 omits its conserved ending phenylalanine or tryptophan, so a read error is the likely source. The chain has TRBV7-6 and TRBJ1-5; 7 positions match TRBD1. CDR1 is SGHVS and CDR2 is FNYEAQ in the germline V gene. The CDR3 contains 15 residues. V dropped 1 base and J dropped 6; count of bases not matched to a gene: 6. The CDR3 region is CASSLGDRAGQPQHS. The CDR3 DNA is TGTGCCAGCAGCTTAGGTGACAGGGCGGGTCAGCCCCAGCATTCT.

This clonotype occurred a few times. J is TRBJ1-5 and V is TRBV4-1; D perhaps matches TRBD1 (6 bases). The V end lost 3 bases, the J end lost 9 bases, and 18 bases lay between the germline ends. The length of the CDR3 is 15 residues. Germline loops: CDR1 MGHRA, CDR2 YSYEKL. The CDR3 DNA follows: TGCGCCAGCAGCCAGCAAAACAGGGTCAGGGGGCCCCAGCATTTT. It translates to CASSQQNRVRGPQHF.